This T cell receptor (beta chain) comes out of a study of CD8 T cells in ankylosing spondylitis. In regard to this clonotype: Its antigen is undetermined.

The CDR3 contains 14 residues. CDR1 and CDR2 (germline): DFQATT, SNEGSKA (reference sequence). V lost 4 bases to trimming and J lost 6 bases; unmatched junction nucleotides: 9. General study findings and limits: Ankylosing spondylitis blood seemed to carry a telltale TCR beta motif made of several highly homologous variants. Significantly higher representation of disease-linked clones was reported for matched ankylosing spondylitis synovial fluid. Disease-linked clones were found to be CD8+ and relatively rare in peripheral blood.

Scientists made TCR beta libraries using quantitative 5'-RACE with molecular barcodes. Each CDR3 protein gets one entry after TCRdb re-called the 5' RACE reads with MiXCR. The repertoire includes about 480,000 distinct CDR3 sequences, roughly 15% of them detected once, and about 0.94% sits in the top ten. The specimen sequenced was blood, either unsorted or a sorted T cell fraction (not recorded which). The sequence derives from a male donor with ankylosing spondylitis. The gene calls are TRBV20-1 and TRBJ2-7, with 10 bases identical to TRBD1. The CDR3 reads CSAIPGTGVVEQYF. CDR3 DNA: TGCAGTGCTATTCCCGGGACAGGGGTAGTCGAGCAGTACTTC.